The 9 T cell receptor beta chains in this list originate from one sample, sequenced in a study of Ad26.COV2.S vaccination and SARS-CoV-2 variants. Sample treatment: approximately 18 received Ad26.COV2.S at low or high dose, single or two shots; 5 received placebo; per-sample allocation not given. All samples were drawn on day 63, counting from the first vaccine or placebo injection. The repertoire was sequenced with immunoSEQ multiplex PCR; TCRdb's copy has only in-frame clones and lacks some. In the table there are 300,000 to 350,000 clones, about 88% of which are singletons. Source: peripheral blood, taken in a trial of Ad26.COV2.S vaccine versus placebo. These receptors came from a person aged 18-65 years who received the Ad26.COV2.S COVID-19 vaccine or a placebo.

This chain links TRBV27 with TRBJ1-1; D ambiguous. The V end was cut by 2 bases, the J end by 1 base, with 8 bases between. From germline, CDR1 is MNHEY and CDR2 SMNVEV (reference sequence). The CDR3 has 14 residues. Here the CDR3 DNA reads TGTGCCAGCAGTTTAAACAGCCCGAACACTGAAGCTTTCTTT. This sequence encodes CASSLNSPNTEAFF.

The chain is built from TRBV6-2 or TRBV6-3 and TRBJ1-2; D unresolved. The CDR3 loop spans 12 amino acids. The germline V gene encodes CDR1 MNHEY and CDR2 SVGEGT. V gave up 2 bases and J gave up 6 bases, with 7 bases separating them. The CDR3 bases are TGTGCCAGCAGTTACCCGGGAAATGGCTACACCTTC. Translating it yields CASSYPGNGYTF.

This chain joins TRBV27 and TRBJ2-7; TRBD1 matches 10 bases. CDR1 is MNHEY and CDR2 is SMNVEV in the germline V gene (reference sequence). The V and J ends lost 3 bases and 6 bases, in that order; junction bases with no gene match: 5. The CDR3 spans 14 residues. CDR3 nucleotide sequence: TGTGCCAGCAGTTTGTCGGGACAGGGGACCGAGCAGTACTTC. This gives the protein CASSLSGQGTEQYF.

This clone was picked up a small number of times. The genes are TRBV5-1 and TRBJ1-6; TRBD1 matches at 8 bases. CDR1 SGHRS and CDR2 YFSETQ come from the germline V gene. The CDR3 spans 15 residues. V trimming: 4 bases; J trimming: 6 bases; junction bases outside the gene matches: 6. CDR3 in DNA: TGCGCCAGCAGCATAGGACAGGGACCTAATTCACCCCTCCACTTT. It specifies CASSIGQGPNSPLHF.

The chain combines TRBV4-3 with TRBJ2-4; tentatively, D is TRBD1 or TRBD2 (6 bases each). Trimming stripped 1 base from V and 6 bases from J, with 13 bases between. Looked up from germline, CDR1 is LGHNA and CDR2 is YSLEER. This CDR3 is 15 amino acids long. The CDR3 is CASSQGGAGSNIQYF. The CDR3 DNA follows: TGCGCCAGCAGCCAAGGGGGGGCAGGCTCAAACATTCAGTACTTC.

The chain recombines TRBV7-9 with TRBJ1-5; TRBD1 aligns across 10 bases. The CDR3 contains 14 residues. Germline assignment: CDR1 SEHNR and CDR2 FQNEAQ (reference sequence). After removal of 11 bases from V and 6 bases from J, the junction contained 10 bases not matched to a gene. The CDR3 DNA reads as TGTGCCTCGAGTCGTGGGACAGGGGTTCAGCCCCAGCATTTT. Residues: CASSRGTGVQPQHF.

The sample holds a few counts of this clone. The chain carries TRBV7-9 and TRBJ2-7; 9 bases are a match to TRBD1. CDR1 is SEHNR, CDR2 FQNEAQ, per germline (reference sequence). Trimming cost V 6 bases and J 1 base; bases outside gene matches: 7. The CDR3 totals 15 residues. For the CDR3, the DNA is TGTGCCAGCAGTTACCGACAGGGGGAATCCTACGAGCAGTACTTC. Amino acids: CASSYRQGESYEQYF.

The V gene is TRBV18, the J gene TRBJ2-7; 10 nucleotides align to TRBD1. Germline assignment: CDR1 KGHSH and CDR2 LQKENI. The CDR3 spans 15 residues. J gave up 5 bases and V 3 bases, and 7 bases lay outside the gene matches. As DNA, the CDR3 is TGTGCCAGCTCACCCGGACAGGGGGTCGGGGACGAGCAGTACTTC. The encoded protein is CASSPGQGVGDEQYF.

The chain uses TRBV3-1 (or the pseudogene TRBV3-2) and TRBJ2-7; tentative D call: TRBD2 (6 bases). CDR1 is LGHDT and CDR2 is YNNKEL in the germline V gene (reference sequence). The CDR3 covers 14 residues. V lost 2 bases, J lost 3 bases, and 11 bases lay in between. This CDR3 is CASSQPGLLYEQYF. The CDR3 DNA is TGTGCCAGCAGCCAACCGGGACTCCTCTACGAGCAGTACTTC.